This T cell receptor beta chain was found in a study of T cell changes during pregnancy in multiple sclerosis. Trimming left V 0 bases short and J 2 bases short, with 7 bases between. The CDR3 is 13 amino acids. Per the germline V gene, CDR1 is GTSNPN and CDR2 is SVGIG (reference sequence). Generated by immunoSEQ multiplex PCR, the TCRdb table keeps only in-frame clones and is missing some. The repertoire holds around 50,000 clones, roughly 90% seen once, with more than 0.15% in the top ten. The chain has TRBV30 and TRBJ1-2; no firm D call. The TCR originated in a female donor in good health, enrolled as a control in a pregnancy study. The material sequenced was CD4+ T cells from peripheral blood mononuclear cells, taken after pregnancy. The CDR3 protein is CAWSVYKNYGYTF. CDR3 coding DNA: TGTGCCTGGAGTGTGTATAAAAACTATGGCTACACCTTC.